This record covers a single T cell receptor beta chain. Antigen: not known. Prepared libraries of TCR beta cDNA carried unique molecular identifiers. A single record per CDR3 protein comes from TCRdb applying MiXCR to the PCR reads. Among 250,000 to 300,000 distinct CDR3 sequences listed, 36% were seen once. These data belong to a study of post-analysis software for immune sequencing data. Overall study: Recorded disease courses covered relapsing-remitting, secondary progressive and progressive-relapsing multiple sclerosis. Some patients had no subtype annotation. Findings and caveats of the study: With TRBV5-6, TRBV5-1 and TRBV20-1 included, several TRBV segments were more frequent in patients than in controls. A significant reduction in normalized Chao1 diversity was observed in multiple sclerosis patients versus controls.

V was pared by 2 bases and J by 4 bases, with 11 bases between. The length of the CDR3 is 14 residues. From germline, CDR1 is SGHTA and CDR2 FQGTGA. The specimen was blood. The TCR originated in a girl aged 10 to 17 with multiple sclerosis. The chain employs TRBV7-3 and TRBJ1-1; D call uncertain. CDR3 coding DNA: TGTGCCAGCAGCTTAGCTGGGGAATCCACTGAAGCTTTCTTT. Translated: CASSLAGESTEAFF.